These 11 T cell receptor beta chains were sequenced from one sample in a study of patients and donors after allogeneic stem cell transplantation. TCRdb reprocessed the RT-PCR reads via MiXCR and lists one record per CDR3 protein. The table lists tens of thousands of distinct CDR3 sequences, roughly 48% of them singletons. Sequenced input: blood, either unsorted or a sorted T cell fraction (not recorded which). Source of these receptors: a human donor who was either an allogeneic HSCT recipient or a stem cell or donor lymphocyte infusion donor (not recorded which). It is not recorded whose cells these are; they may come from a transplant donor.

The rearrangement uses TRBV20-1 and TRBJ1-3; 7 bases align to TRBD1. The CDR3 is 16 amino acids. The germline gives CDR1 DFQATT, CDR2 SNEGSKA (reference sequence). The V and J ends lost 4 bases and 2 bases, in that order; junction bases with no gene match: 11. DNA for the CDR3: TGCAGTGCTAAAGTCTACAGGGGCAACACTGGAAACACCATATATTTT. Its translation is CSAKVYRGNTGNTIYF.

The rearrangement joins TRBV4-3 to TRBJ1-2; the D gene is possibly TRBD1 (5 bases). CDR3 length equals 13 residues. The V end lost 6 bases, the J end lost 2 bases, and 10 bases lay between the germline ends. Germline values: CDR1 LGHNA, CDR2 YSLEER. CDR3 in amino acids: CASSYRFNYGYTF. DNA of the CDR3: TGCGCCAGCAGTTACAGGTTCAACTATGGCTACACCTTC.

This clonotype was detected only a few times. The chain uses TRBV4-3 and TRBJ1-4; 9 positions match TRBD1. The CDR3 runs to 15 residues. Germline CDR1 is LGHNA and CDR2 is YSLEER. With 4 bases clipped from V and 4 bases from J, the junction kept 4 bases outside the gene matches. This CDR3 is CASSLRQGVNEKLFF. DNA of the CDR3: TGCGCCAGCAGCCTTCGACAGGGGGTTAATGAAAAACTGTTTTTT.

This clonotype was counted many times. The rearrangement joins TRBV29-1 to TRBJ1-1, with 9 bases lining up with TRBD1. The CDR3 totals 14 residues. Germline assignment: CDR1 SQVTM and CDR2 ANQGSEA. After removal of 2 bases from V and 3 bases from J, the junction contained 4 bases not matched to a gene. The CDR3, as DNA: TGCAGCGTTGAAAAGGACAGGGGTTACACTGAAGCTTTCTTT. Translated, it gives CSVEKDRGYTEAFF.

The gene calls are TRBV7-9 and TRBJ1-1; 10 bases line up with TRBD1. In germline, CDR1 is SEHNR, CDR2 FQNEAQ (reference sequence). The CDR3 contains 15 residues. V trimming: 5 bases; J trimming: 4 bases; junction bases outside the gene matches: 7. CDR3 residues: CASSKGTGESTEAFF. The CDR3 DNA reads TGTGCCAGCAGCAAAGGGACAGGGGAGTCCACTGAAGCTTTCTTT.

This clonotype has just one count. The chain links TRBV20-1 to TRBJ1-2; possibly TRBD1 for D (6 bases). CDR3 length: 14 residues. Germline CDR1 reads DFQATT; CDR2 reads SNEGSKA (reference sequence). Trimming took off 4 bases at V and 0 bases at J, with 12 bases between the two ends. CDR3 DNA sequence: TGCAGTGCTATTTTCGGGACATCTAACTATGGCTACACCTTC. Protein: CSAIFGTSNYGYTF.

The V and J genes are TRBV28 and TRBJ1-2, with 8 bases matching TRBD1. V gave up 7 bases and J gave up 6 bases; unmatched junction bases: 16. The length of the CDR3 is 16 residues. The V gene's germline CDR1 is MDHEN and CDR2 SYDVKM. CDR3: CASTRPRTGFVDGYTF. The CDR3 coding sequence is TGTGCCAGCACCCGTCCCCGGACAGGGTTTGTTGATGGCTACACCTTC.

The J gene is TRBJ1-5, the V gene TRBV10-2; no definite D call. This CDR3 is built from 16 residues. CDR1 is WSHSY and CDR2 is SAAADI in the germline V gene. The ends were cut back, 3 bases at V and 3 bases at J, with 15 bases in the middle. Here the CDR3 reads CASSEVEALPNQPQHF. The DNA for the CDR3 is TGCGCCAGCAGTGAAGTCGAGGCGCTTCCCAATCAGCCCCAGCATTTT.

The CDR3 loop is CASSYSPMGTYGYTF. CDR3 coding DNA: TGTGCCAGCAGTTACTCGCCTATGGGAACCTATGGCTACACCTTC. V is TRBV6-5 and J is TRBJ1-2; D not certain. The V end lost 0 bases, the J end lost 4 bases, and 12 bases lay between the germline ends. The germline CDR1 and CDR2 sequences are MNHEY and SVGAGI. The CDR3 is 15 residues long.

In DNA, the CDR3 is TGCGCCAGCAGCTTGGCGGGGTCCTATGGCTACACCTTC. As protein: CASSLAGSYGYTF. The chain uses TRBV5-1 and TRBJ1-2; D remains ambiguous. Trimming left V 0 bases short and J 4 bases short, with 7 bases between. CDR1 and CDR2 from the germline V gene are SGHRS and YFSETQ. The CDR3 contains 13 residues.

This clonotype has only a few counts. This CDR3 is missing its conserved last phenylalanine or tryptophan, likely due to a read error. The DNA is left out, because the CDR3 cannot be placed on it with certainty; the CDR3 is given as TCRdb lists it. The CDR3 region is CSARDLENRAIL. This chain joins TRBV20-1 and TRBJ1-5; TRBD1 is the table's D call, not checked against the DNA. In germline, CDR1 is DFQATT, CDR2 SNEGSKA (reference sequence). The CDR3 is made up of 12 amino acids, end residues included.